This is a list of T cell receptor beta chains from one sample in a study of blood T cell repertoires in COVID-19. Method: immunoSEQ multiplex PCR; TCRdb's copy keeps in-frame clones and lacks some. The sample includes about 300,000 clones, 85% to 90% seen only once; the top ten take 10%. Sample: PBMCs or T cells enriched from blood (not recorded which). The receptor set was obtained from a woman under 30 who had recovered from COVID-19. CDR3s include the opening cysteine and the closing phenylalanine or tryptophan. A D gene is named only where the DNA matches it firmly. Size is omitted from some rows. Given values are once, few, many or a class for expanded clones.

length: 12; size: NA; D: NA; V: TRBV7-9; J: TRBJ2-1; DNA: TGTGCCAGCAGCTTCGTTTACAATGAGCAGTTCTTC; CDR3: CASSFVYNEQFF
length: 13; size: NA; D: NA; V: TRBV29-1; J: TRBJ1-1; DNA: TGCAGCGTTGGAAGCGGCGGTGGGACTGAAGCTTTCTTT; CDR3: CSVGSGGGTEAFF
length: 17; size: NA; D: TRBD2; V: TRBV4-2; J: TRBJ2-3; DNA: TGTGCCAGCAGCCCAAACGCACTAGCGGACTTCACAGATACGCAGTATTTT; CDR3: CASSPNALADFTDTQYF
length: 13; size: NA; D: TRBD2; V: TRBV20-1; J: TRBJ2-4; DNA: TGCAGTGCTAGTGTCCCGGGGGGTGACATTCAGTACTTC; CDR3: CSASVPGGDIQYF
length: 15; size: NA; D: NA; V: TRBV18; J: TRBJ2-1; DNA: TGTGCCAGCTCACCACGGGAGAGCTTGCTCAATGAGCAGTTCTTC; CDR3: CASSPRESLLNEQFF
length: 16; size: NA; D: NA; V: TRBV28; J: TRBJ1-2; DNA: TGTGCCAGCAGTCTAGCCGGGCGGCCGCAAACCTATGGCTACACCTTC; CDR3: CASSLAGRPQTYGYTF
length: 15; size: NA; D: TRBD1; V: TRBV5-1; J: TRBJ1-2; DNA: TGCGCCAGCAGCGAACGACAGGGGGGTAACTATGGCTACACCTTC; CDR3: CASSERQGGNYGYTF
length: 19; size: NA; D: TRBD1; V: TRBV18; J: TRBJ1-1; DNA: TGTGCCAGCTCACCACGCATGTCCGGGACAGGGAGGTTGGACACTGAAGCTTTCTTT; CDR3: CASSPRMSGTGRLDTEAFF
length: 12; size: NA; D: NA; V: TRBV3-1/TRBV3-2; J: TRBJ2-1; DNA: TGTGCCAGCAGTCGTATCTATGGTGAGCAGTTCTTC; CDR3: CASSRIYGEQFF
length: 14; size: many; D: NA; V: TRBV15; J: TRBJ1-2; DNA: TGTGCCACCAGCTTTCCGGGAGCTCTCTATGGCTACACCTTC; CDR3: CATSFPGALYGYTF
length: 14; size: NA; D: TRBD1; V: TRBV28; J: TRBJ1-2; DNA: TGTGCCAGCAGTTTAAACAGGGGAAACTATGGCTACACCTTC; CDR3: CASSLNRGNYGYTF
length: 18; size: NA; D: TRBD2; V: TRBV27; J: TRBJ2-2; DNA: TGTGCCAGCACCCCCACGACTAGCGGGACCTCGAACACCGGGGAGCTGTTTTTT; CDR3: CASTPTTSGTSNTGELFF
length: 13; size: NA; D: TRBD2; V: TRBV3-1/TRBV3-2; J: TRBJ2-7; DNA: TGTGCCAGCGAGCTAGCGGGAGCCTACGAGCAGTACTTC; CDR3: CASELAGAYEQYF
length: 15; size: NA; D: TRBD1; V: TRBV7-9; J: TRBJ1-2; DNA: TGTGCCAGCAGCCAGGACAGGTCGGGATACTATGGCTACACCTTC; CDR3: CASSQDRSGYYGYTF
length: 14; size: NA; D: TRBD1; V: TRBV24-1; J: TRBJ2-1; DNA: TGTGCCACCAGTGATACAACCCAGGGGGATGAGCAGTTCTTC; CDR3: CATSDTTQGDEQFF